This T cell receptor (beta chain) is from a study of vaccination and CD4 T cells after COVID-19. A remark on this clonotype: The antigen remains unidentified.

Treatment specified: roughly 10-day PBMC culture with coronavirus spike peptide pools or control peptides (ViraFEST assay). The V gene's germline CDR1 is DFQATT and CDR2 SNEGSKA (reference sequence). The CDR3 extends over 14 amino acids. Sequenced with the Oncomine TCR Beta short-read assay was DNA taken from cultured CD4+ T cells. One entry per CDR3 protein results from TCRdb running MiXCR on the PCR reads. The sample has several thousand distinct CDR3 sequences, 64% seen once. The sequence was obtained from a human donor who had recovered from COVID-19. What was sequenced was CD4+ T cells from blood, cultured in vitro. This chain joins TRBV20-1 and TRBJ2-1; D perhaps matches TRBD1 (5 bases). DNA for the CDR3: TGCAGCCATTGGGGCCCCAACTCCTACAATGAGCAGTTCTTC. Residues: CSHWGPNSYNEQFF.